This TCR beta chain comes out of a study of blood T cell repertoires in COVID-19. Here immunoSEQ multiplex PCR was the method, and the copy in TCRdb shows in-frame clones only, minus some. The data show approximately 490,000 clones, around 85% seen once. The CDR3 loop spans 10 amino acids. This sequence originates from an older woman who had recovered from COVID-19. V usage is TRBV21-1 and J usage is TRBJ1-5. TRBV21-1 is described as a pseudogene. What was sequenced was PBMCs or T cells enriched from blood (not recorded which). This CDR3 reads CAPRNQPQHF. CDR3 DNA: TGTGCCCCGAGGAATCAGCCCCAGCATTTT.